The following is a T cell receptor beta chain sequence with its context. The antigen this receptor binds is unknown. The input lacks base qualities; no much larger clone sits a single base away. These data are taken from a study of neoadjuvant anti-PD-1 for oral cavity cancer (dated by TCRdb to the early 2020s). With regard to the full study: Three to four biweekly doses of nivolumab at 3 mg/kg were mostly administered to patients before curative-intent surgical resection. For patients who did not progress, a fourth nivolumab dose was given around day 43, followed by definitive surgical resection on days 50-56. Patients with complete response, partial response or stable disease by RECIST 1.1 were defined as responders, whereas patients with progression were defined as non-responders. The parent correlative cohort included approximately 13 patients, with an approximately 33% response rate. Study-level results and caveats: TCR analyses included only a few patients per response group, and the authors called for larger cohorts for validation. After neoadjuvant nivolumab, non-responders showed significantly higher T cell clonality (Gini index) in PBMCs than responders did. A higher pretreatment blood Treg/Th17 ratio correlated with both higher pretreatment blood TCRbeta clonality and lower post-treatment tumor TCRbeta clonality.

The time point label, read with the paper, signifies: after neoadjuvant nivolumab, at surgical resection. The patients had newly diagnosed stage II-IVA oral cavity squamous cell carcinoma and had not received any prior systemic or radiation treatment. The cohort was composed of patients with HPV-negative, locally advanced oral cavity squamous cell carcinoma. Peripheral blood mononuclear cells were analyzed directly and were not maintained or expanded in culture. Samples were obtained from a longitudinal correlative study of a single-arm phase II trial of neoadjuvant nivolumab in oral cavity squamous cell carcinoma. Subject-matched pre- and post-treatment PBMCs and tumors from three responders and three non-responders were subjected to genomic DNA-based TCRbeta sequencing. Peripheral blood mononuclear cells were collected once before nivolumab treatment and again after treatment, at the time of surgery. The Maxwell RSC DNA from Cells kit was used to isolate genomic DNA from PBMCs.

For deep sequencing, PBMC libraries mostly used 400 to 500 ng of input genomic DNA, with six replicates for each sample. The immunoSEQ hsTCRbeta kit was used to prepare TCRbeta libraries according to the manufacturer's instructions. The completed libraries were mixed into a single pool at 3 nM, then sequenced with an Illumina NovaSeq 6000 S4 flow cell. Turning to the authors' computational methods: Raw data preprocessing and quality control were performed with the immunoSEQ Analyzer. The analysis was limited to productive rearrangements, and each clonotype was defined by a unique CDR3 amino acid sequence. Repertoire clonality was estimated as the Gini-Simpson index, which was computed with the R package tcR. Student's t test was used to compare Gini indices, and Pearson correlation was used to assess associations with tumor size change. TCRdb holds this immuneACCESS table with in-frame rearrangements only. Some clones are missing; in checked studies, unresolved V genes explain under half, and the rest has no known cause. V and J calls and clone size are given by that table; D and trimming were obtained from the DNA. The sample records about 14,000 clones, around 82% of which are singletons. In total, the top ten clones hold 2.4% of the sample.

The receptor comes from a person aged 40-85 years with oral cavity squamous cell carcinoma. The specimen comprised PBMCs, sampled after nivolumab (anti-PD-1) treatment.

The CDR3 reads CASSRTRDSLRPYEQYF. The bases are TGTGCCAGCAGCCGTACTCGGGACAGCCTCCGACCCTACGAGCAGTACTTC. In this chain, TRBV7-9 is recombined with TRBJ2-7, with 7 central nucleotides matching TRBD1. Per the germline V gene (reference sequence), SEHNR is the CDR1 and FQNEAQ is the CDR2. Including the terminal cysteine and phenylalanine, the CDR3 comprises 17 residues. The only DNA kept is the CDR3, 51 bases in frame from the first base. V is pruned by 5 bases and J by 2 bases, leaving 15 bases of the junction without a gene match.